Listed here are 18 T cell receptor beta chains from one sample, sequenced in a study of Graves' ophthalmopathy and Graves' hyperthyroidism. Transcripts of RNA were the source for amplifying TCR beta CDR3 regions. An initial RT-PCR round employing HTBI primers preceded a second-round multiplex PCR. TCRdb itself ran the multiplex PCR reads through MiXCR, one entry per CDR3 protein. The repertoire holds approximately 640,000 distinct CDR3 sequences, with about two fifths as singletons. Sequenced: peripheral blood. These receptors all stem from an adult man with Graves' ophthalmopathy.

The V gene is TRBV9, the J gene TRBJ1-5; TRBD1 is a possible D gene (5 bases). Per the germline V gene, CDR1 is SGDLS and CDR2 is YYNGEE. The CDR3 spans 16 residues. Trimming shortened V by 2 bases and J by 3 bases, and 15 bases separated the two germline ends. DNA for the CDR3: TGTGCCAGCAGCGTCGGGGGACTAGCAAACAATCAGCCCCAGCATTTT. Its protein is CASSVGGLANNQPQHF.

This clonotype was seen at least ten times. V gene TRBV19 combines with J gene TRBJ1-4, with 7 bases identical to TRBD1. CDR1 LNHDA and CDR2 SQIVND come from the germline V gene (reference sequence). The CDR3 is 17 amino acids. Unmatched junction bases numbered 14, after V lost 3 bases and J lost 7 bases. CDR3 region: CASSIIRSTGTAEKLFF. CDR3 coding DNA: TGTGCCAGTAGTATTATTCGTTCCACAGGGACAGCTGAAAAACTGTTTTTT.

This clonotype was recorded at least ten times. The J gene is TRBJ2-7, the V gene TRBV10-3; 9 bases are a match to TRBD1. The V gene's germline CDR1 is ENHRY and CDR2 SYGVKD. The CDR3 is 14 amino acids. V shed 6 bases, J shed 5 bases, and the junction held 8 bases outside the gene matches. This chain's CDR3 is CAIRQGQGANEQYF. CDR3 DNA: TGTGCCATCAGGCAGGGACAGGGAGCAAACGAGCAGTACTTC.

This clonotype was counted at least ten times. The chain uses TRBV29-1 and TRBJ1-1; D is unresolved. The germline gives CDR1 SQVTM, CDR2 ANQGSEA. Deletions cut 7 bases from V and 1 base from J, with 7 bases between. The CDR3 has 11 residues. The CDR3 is CSGKENTEAFF. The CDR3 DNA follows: TGCAGCGGAAAGGAGAACACTGAAGCTTTCTTT. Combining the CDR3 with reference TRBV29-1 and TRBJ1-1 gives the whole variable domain SAVISQKPSRDICQRGTSLTIQCQVDSQVTMMFWYRQQPGQSLTLIATANQGSEATYESGFVIDKFPISRPNLTFSTLTVSNMSPEDSSIYLCSGKENTEAFFGQGTRLTVV.

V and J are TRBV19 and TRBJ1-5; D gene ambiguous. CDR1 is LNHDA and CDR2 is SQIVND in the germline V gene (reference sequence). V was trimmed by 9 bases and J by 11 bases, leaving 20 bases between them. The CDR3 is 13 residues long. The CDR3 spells CASRPGNGETQHF. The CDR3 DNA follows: TGTGCCAGCCGACCCGGGAATGGAGAGACCCAGCATTTT.

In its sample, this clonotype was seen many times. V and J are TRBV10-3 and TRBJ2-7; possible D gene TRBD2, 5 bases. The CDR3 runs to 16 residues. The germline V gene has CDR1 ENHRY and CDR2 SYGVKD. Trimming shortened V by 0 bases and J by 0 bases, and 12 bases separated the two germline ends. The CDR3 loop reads CAISESAWESSYEQYF. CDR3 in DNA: TGTGCCATCAGTGAGTCGGCCTGGGAGAGCTCCTACGAGCAGTACTTC.

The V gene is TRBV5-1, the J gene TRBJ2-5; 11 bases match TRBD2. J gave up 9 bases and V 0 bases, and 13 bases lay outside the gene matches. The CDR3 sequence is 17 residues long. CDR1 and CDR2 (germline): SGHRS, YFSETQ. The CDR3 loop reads CASSLAIAGGPGDPQYF. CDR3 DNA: TGCGCCAGCAGCTTGGCCATAGCGGGAGGGCCGGGGGATCCCCAGTACTTC.

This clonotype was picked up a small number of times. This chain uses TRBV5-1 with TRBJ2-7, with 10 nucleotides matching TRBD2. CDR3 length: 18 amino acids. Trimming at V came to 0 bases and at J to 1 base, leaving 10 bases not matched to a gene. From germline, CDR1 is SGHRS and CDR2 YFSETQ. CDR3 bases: TGCGCCAGCAGCTTGGCCAAGGGACTAGCGAGTAAATCCTACGAGCAGTACTTC. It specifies CASSLAKGLASKSYEQYF.

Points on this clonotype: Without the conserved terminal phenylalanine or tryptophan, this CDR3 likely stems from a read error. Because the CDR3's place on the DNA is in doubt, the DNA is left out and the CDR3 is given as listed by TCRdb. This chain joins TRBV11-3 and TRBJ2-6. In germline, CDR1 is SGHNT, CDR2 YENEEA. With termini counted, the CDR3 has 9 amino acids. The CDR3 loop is CASSLGPGT.

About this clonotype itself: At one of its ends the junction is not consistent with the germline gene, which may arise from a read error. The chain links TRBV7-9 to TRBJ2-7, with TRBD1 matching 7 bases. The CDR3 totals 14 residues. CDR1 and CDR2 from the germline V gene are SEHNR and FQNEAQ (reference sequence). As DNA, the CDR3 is TGTGCCAGCACTGTCGGGACAGACTCCCACGAGCAGTACTTC. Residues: CASTVGTDSHEQYF.

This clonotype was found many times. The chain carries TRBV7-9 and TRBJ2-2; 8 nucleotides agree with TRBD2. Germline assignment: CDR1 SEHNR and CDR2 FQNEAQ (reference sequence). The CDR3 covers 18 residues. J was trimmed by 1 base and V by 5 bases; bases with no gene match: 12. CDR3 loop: CASSPSRGREVNTGELFF. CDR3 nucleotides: TGTGCCAGCAGCCCCAGCCGGGGGCGGGAGGTGAACACCGGGGAGCTGTTTTTT.

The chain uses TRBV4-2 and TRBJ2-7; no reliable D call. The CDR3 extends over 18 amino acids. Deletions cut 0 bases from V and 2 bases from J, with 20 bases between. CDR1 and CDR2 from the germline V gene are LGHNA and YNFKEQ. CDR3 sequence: CASSQDYSLSWTTYEQYF. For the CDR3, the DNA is TGTGCCAGCAGCCAAGATTACTCTCTCTCCTGGACGACCTACGAGCAGTACTTC.

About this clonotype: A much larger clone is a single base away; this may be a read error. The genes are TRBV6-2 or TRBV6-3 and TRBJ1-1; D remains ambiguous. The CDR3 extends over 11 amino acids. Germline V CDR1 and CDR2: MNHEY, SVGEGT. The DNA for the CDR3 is TGTGCCAGCACCCTGCGACGGGAAGCTTCCTTT. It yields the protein CASTLRREASF.

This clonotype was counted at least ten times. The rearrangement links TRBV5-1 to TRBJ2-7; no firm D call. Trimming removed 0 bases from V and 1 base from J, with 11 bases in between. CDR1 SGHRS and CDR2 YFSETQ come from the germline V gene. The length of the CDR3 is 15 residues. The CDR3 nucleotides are TGCGCCAGCAGCTTGGCCGGTAGCACTTCCTACGAGCAGTACTTC. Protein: CASSLAGSTSYEQYF. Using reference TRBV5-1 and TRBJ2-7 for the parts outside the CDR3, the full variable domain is KAGVTQTPRYLIKTRGQQVTLSCSPISGHRSVSWYQQTPGQGLQFLFEYFSETQRNKGNFPGRFSGRQFSNSRSEMNVSTLELGDSALYLCASSLAGSTSYEQYFGPGTRLTVT.

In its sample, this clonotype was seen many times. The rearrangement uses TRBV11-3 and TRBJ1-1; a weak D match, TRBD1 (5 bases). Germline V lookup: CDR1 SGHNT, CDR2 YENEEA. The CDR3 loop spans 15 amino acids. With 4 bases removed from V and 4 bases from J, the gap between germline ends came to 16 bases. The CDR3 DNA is TGTGCCAGCAGCTCGGACACCCAGTGGGGCACTGAAGCTTTCTTT. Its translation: CASSSDTQWGTEAFF.

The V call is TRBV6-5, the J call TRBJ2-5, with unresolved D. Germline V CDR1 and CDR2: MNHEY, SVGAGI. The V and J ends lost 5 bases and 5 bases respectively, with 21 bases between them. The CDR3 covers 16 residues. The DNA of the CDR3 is TGTGCCAGCAGTGAAGGAATGTGGCCCGGCATGGAGACCCAGTACTTC. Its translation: CASSEGMWPGMETQYF.

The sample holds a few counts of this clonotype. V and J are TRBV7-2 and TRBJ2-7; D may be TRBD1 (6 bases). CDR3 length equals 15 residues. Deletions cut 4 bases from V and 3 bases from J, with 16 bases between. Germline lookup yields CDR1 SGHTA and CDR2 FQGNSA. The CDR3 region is CASSSGAGVNYEQYF. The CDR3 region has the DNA TGTGCCAGCAGCTCCGGGGCAGGGGTAAACTACGAGCAGTACTTC.

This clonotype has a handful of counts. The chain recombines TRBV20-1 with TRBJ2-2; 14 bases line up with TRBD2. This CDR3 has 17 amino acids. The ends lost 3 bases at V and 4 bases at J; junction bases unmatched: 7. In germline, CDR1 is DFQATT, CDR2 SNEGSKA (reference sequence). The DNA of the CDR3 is TGCAGTGCTAGCCCGACTAGCGGGAGGGAGGCCACCGGGGAGCTGTTTTTT. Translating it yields CSASPTSGREATGELFF.